The 30 T cell receptor beta chains below all came from one sample that was sequenced in a study of shared clonotypes between healthy human individuals. Using immunoSEQ multiplex PCR, the repertoire was profiled, and TCRdb retains in-frame clones only, with some absent. This sample has hundreds of thousands of clones, with 70% to 80% found just once. The sequenced sample was PBMCs. The receptors here all came from a woman aged 40-49 years in good health. Some clones in this sample may be carry-over from other donors' samples.

In this sample, this clone turned up a few times. A far larger clone is one nucleotide away, so this likely arose from a read error. The identical CDR3 is also encoded by other nucleotide sequences in the sample. This sequence joins TRBV15 and TRBJ2-7, with 7 bases fitting TRBD2. The CDR3 consists of 15 residues. The V gene's germline CDR1 is LNHNV and CDR2 YYDKDF (reference sequence). V lost 0 bases, J lost 0 bases, and 2 bases stayed unmatched. The CDR3 DNA follows: TGTGCCACCAGCAGAGAGGGGGGGAGCTCCTACGAGCAGTACTTC. Translated: CATSREGGSSYEQYF. Using reference TRBV15 and TRBJ2-7 for the parts outside the CDR3, the full variable domain is DAMVIQNPRYQVTQFGKPVTLSCSQTLNHNVMYWYQQKSSQAPKLLFHYYDKDFNNEADTPDNFQSRRPNTSFCFLDIRSPGLGDTAMYLCATSREGGSSYEQYFGPGTRLTVT.

This clone is a singleton in its sample. The chain has TRBV11-2 and TRBJ2-3, with D possibly being TRBD1 (5 bases). Per the germline V gene, CDR1 is SGHAT and CDR2 is FQNNGV. V lost 5 bases, J lost 7 bases, and 13 bases lay in between. CDR3 length equals 13 residues. This CDR3 reads CASSQTAANTQYF. As DNA, the CDR3 is TGTGCCAGCAGCCAGACAGCAGCAAATACGCAGTATTTT.

The chain is built from TRBV30 and TRBJ2-5; D possibly corresponds to TRBD2 (6 bases). Trimming took off 8 bases at V and 1 base at J, with 20 bases between the two ends. This CDR3 comprises 15 residues. Germline CDR1 and CDR2: GTSNPN and SVGIG (reference sequence). CDR3 nucleotide sequence: TGTGCCCTCGGAGGGTGGGGGATAGGCCAAGAGACCCAGTACTTC. Translating it yields CALGGWGIGQETQYF.

There are a few counts of this clone. The gene calls are TRBV28 and TRBJ2-2; weak D call: TRBD1 (5 bases). Germline V lookup: CDR1 MDHEN, CDR2 SYDVKM. The V end lost 7 bases, the J end lost 2 bases, and 11 bases lay between the germline ends. The CDR3 totals 14 residues. CDR3 nucleotides: TGTGCCAGCATTGGGGCACCAAACACCGGGGAGCTGTTTTTT. Its translation is CASIGAPNTGELFF. Full variable domain (rest looked up from reference TRBV28 and TRBJ2-2): DVKVTQSSRYLVKRTGEKVFLECVQDMDHENMFWYRQDPGLGLRLIYFSYDVKMKEKGDIPEGYSVSREKKERFSLILESASTNQTSMYLCASIGAPNTGELFFGEGSRLTVL.

The chain links TRBV11-3 to TRBJ2-3; 9 bases are a match to TRBD1. CDR3 length equals 14 residues. V trimming: 5 bases; J trimming: 2 bases; junction bases outside the gene matches: 2. Germline V CDR1 and CDR2: SGHNT, YENEEA. The chain's CDR3 is CASSRDRVTDTQYF. DNA for the CDR3: TGTGCCAGCAGCCGGGACAGGGTCACAGATACGCAGTATTTT. The complete variable domain, with remaining parts taken from reference TRBV11-3 and TRBJ2-3, reads EAGVVQSPRYKIIEKKQPVAFWCNPISGHNTLYWYLQNLGQGPELLIRYENEEAVDDSQLPKDRFSAERLKGVDSTLKIQPAELGDSAVYLCASSRDRVTDTQYFGPGTRLTVL.

The J gene is TRBJ2-1, the V gene TRBV15; TRBD2 matches at 12 bases. V lost 3 bases to trimming and J lost 8 bases; unmatched junction nucleotides: 17. Germline V gene data show CDR1 as LNHNV and CDR2 as YYDKDF (reference sequence). The CDR3 spans 19 residues. This CDR3 reads CATSSPPSASGRAGHEQFF. The CDR3 nucleotides read TGTGCCACCAGCAGTCCCCCAAGTGCTAGCGGGAGGGCCGGCCATGAGCAGTTCTTC.

A few counts support this clone. This chain joins TRBV6-1 and TRBJ1-1, with 7 bases matching TRBD1. The CDR3 has 19 residues. CDR1 is MNHNS and CDR2 is SASEGT in the germline V gene. The trim removed 4 bases at V and 5 bases at J, leaving 22 bases unmatched. The CDR3 bases are TGTGCCAGCAGTGGGCTACCCTGGGACAGTCTTGAGAAAAGGACTGAAGCTTTCTTT. Amino acid sequence: CASSGLPWDSLEKRTEAFF.

The genes are TRBV4-2 and TRBJ1-1, with TRBD1 identical over 9 bases. V lost 4 bases and J lost 6; bases outside the gene matches: 9. The germline CDR1 and CDR2 sequences are LGHNA and YNFKEQ. The CDR3 contains 15 residues. The CDR3 protein is CASSPGQGSFAEAFF. CDR3 nucleotide sequence: TGTGCCAGCAGCCCGGGACAGGGAAGCTTCGCTGAAGCTTTCTTT.

This chain connects TRBV27 to TRBJ2-4; tentatively, D is TRBD1 (6 bases). Deletions cut 6 bases from V and 1 base from J, with 19 bases between. This CDR3 spans 17 amino acids. In germline, CDR1 is MNHEY, CDR2 SMNVEV (reference sequence). In DNA form, the CDR3 reads TGTGCCAGCAGAAATCTAACCGGACAGCTTGCCAAAAACATTCAGTACTTC. This gives the protein CASRNLTGQLAKNIQYF.

J is TRBJ1-1 and V is TRBV7-9, with D possibly matching TRBD1 (5 bases). The CDR3 contains 17 residues. V lost 1 base and J lost 0, with 15 bases in between. The V gene's germline CDR1 is SEHNR and CDR2 FQNEAQ (reference sequence). CDR3 nucleotide sequence: TGTGCCAGCAGCTTAGTAGTCGGGGCGGGAATGAACACTGAAGCTTTCTTT. This translates into CASSLVVGAGMNTEAFF.

The genes are TRBV10-3 and TRBJ1-1, with D perhaps matching TRBD1 (5 bases). The CDR3 runs to 12 residues. V lost 4 bases and J lost 2, with 5 bases in between. The germline V gene encodes CDR1 ENHRY and CDR2 SYGVKD. The CDR3 sequence is CAISGGNTEAFF. The CDR3 DNA reads as TGTGCCATCAGTGGGGGCAACACTGAAGCTTTCTTT.

The genes are TRBV7-2 and TRBJ2-3, with 9 bases aligning to TRBD2. CDR3 length: 15 residues. The germline gives CDR1 SGHTA, CDR2 FQGNSA. Germline trimming cut 1 base from V and 4 bases from J; bases unmatched to any gene: 3. The CDR3 region has the DNA TGTGCCAGCAGCTTAGTAGGGACTAGCCCAGATACGCAGTATTTT. It specifies CASSLVGTSPDTQYF.

Of note for this clone: This CDR3 is also generated by other DNA sequences in the sample. This CDR3 is CASSPSSSYEQYF. DNA for the CDR3: TGTGCCAGTAGTCCTTCTAGCTCCTACGAGCAGTACTTC. The chain is built from TRBV19 and TRBJ2-7; D ambiguous. Deletions cut 5 bases from V and 0 bases from J, with 8 bases between. Germline assignment: CDR1 LNHDA and CDR2 SQIVND (reference sequence). CDR3 length: 13 residues.

The V gene is TRBV10-3, the J gene TRBJ2-2, with 10 nucleotides matching TRBD2. Unmatched junction bases numbered 5, after V lost 1 base and J lost 3 bases. The CDR3 length is 17 residues. CDR1 is ENHRY and CDR2 is SYGVKD in the germline V gene. The chain's CDR3 is CAISELASGRDTGELFF. In nucleotides, the CDR3 is TGTGCCATCAGTGAGTTGGCTAGCGGGAGAGACACCGGGGAGCTGTTTTTT.

With regard to this clone: The junction differs from germline at one of its ends, possibly a read error. This rearrangement joins TRBV5-1 to TRBJ1-6; TRBD1 might be the D (5 bases). The CDR3 loop spans 16 amino acids. Germline V CDR1 and CDR2: SGHRS, YFSETQ. CDR3 region: CAGSPTSTAYNSPLHF. As DNA, the CDR3 is TGCGCCGGCAGCCCCACCTCGACAGCTTATAATTCACCCCTCCACTTT.

V is TRBV14 and J is TRBJ2-7, with D hard to call. The CDR3 is 14 residues long. Germline V gene data show CDR1 as SGHDN and CDR2 as FVKESK. Trimming took off 1 base at V and 3 bases at J, with 10 bases between the two ends. CDR3 amino acids: CASSQVNSLYEQYF. The CDR3, as DNA: TGTGCCAGCAGCCAAGTTAACAGCCTCTACGAGCAGTACTTC.

The genes are TRBV4-3 and TRBJ1-2; unclear D gene. Per germline, CDR1 LGHNA and CDR2 YSLEER. This CDR3 is built from 13 residues. V was trimmed by 0 bases and J by 14 bases, leaving 16 bases between them. Here the CDR3 DNA reads TGCGCCAGCAGCCAAGATCTCAAGGCAGCCTTAACCTTC. It translates to CASSQDLKAALTF.

The rearrangement uses TRBV5-6 and TRBJ1-2, with 9 bases matching TRBD1. V shed 5 bases, J shed 7 bases, and the junction held 9 bases outside the gene matches. Germline CDR1 is SGHDT and CDR2 is YYEEEE. This CDR3 comprises 14 residues. DNA for the CDR3: TGTGCCAGCAGAAGTCCGGGACAGGGCGTTGGCTACACCTTC. It specifies CASRSPGQGVGYTF.

This clone was recorded a few times. This chain connects TRBV15 to TRBJ2-5; D gene ambiguous. Germline V CDR1 and CDR2: LNHNV, YYDKDF (reference sequence). V shed 1 base and J shed 0 bases, with 15 bases lying between them. This CDR3 has 17 amino acids. The chain's CDR3 is CATSRVWPATYQETQYF. CDR3 nucleotide sequence: TGTGCCACCAGCAGAGTGTGGCCAGCAACGTACCAAGAGACCCAGTACTTC.

The genes are TRBV5-1 and TRBJ2-1; TRBD2 aligns across 11 bases. This CDR3 region has 16 residues. Per germline, CDR1 SGHRS and CDR2 YFSETQ. The junction had 7 bases not matched to a gene; V was cut back by 4 bases and J by 4 bases. The CDR3: CASSGKTSGDYNEQFF. The CDR3 DNA follows: TGCGCCAGCAGCGGGAAGACTAGCGGGGATTACAATGAGCAGTTCTTC.

The chain joins TRBV5-4 to TRBJ2-1, with 7 bases lining up with TRBD2. V shed 4 bases, J shed 1 base, and the junction held 5 bases outside the gene matches. The CDR3 length is 15 residues. Germline-derived CDR1 and CDR2 are SGHNT and YYREEE (reference sequence). The CDR3 coding sequence is TGTGCCAGCAGCCCAGGACTAGGATCCTACAATGAGCAGTTCTTC. Translation: CASSPGLGSYNEQFF. Complete variable domain (other parts from reference TRBV5-4 and TRBJ2-1): ETGVTQSPTHLIKTRGQQVTLRCSSQSGHNTVSWYQQALGQGPQFIFQYYREEENGRGNFPPRFSGLQFPNYSSELNVNALELDDSALYLCASSPGLGSYNEQFFGPGTRLTVL.

The chain links TRBV21-1 to TRBJ2-7; the table's D call, TRBD2, was not checked against the DNA. TRBV21-1 is a recognized pseudogene. CDR3 length: 16 residues. CDR3 region: CASSKVLAGDLYEQYF. CDR3 sequence (DNA): TGTGCCAGCAGCAAAGTTCTAGCGGGAGATTTGTACGAGCAGTACTTC.

This chain uses TRBV28 with TRBJ2-5; D not resolved. The CDR3 consists of 15 residues. Per the germline V gene, CDR1 is MDHEN and CDR2 is SYDVKM. V lost 7 bases to trimming and J lost 1 base, with 16 bases between them. The CDR3 nucleotides read TGTGCCAGCATCCCCCCGGACGGTCGCCAAGAGACCCAGTACTTC. Translating it yields CASIPPDGRQETQYF.

The rearrangement uses TRBV18 and TRBJ2-7; the D call may be TRBD1 or TRBD2 (5 bases each). CDR3 size: 13 residues. The ends were cut back, 8 bases at V and 7 bases at J, with 18 bases in the middle. Germline CDR1 and CDR2: KGHSH and LQKENI. CDR3 bases: TGTGCCAGCGCTCTGACAGCCGACTATGAGCAGTACTTC. Its protein product is CASALTADYEQYF.

This clone has only a few counts. A far larger clone is off by one base, so a read error is likely. The CDR3 carries no conserved terminal phenylalanine or tryptophan, so it likely arises from a read error. The identical CDR3 is also encoded by other nucleotide sequences in the sample. The V gene is TRBV28, the J gene TRBJ2-4; a weak D match, TRBD2 (5 bases). Germline V gene data show CDR1 as MDHEN and CDR2 as SYDVKM. V lost 6 bases, J lost 6 bases, and 12 bases lay in between. This CDR3 comprises 13 residues. CDR3 protein: CASRLGILNIQYL. CDR3 nucleotide sequence: TGTGCCAGCAGACTAGGGATCCTAAACATTCAGTACCTC.

The chain couples TRBV27 to TRBJ1-4; TRBD1 might be the D (5 bases). The CDR3 loop spans 14 amino acids. The germline gives CDR1 MNHEY, CDR2 SMNVEV (reference sequence). V dropped 3 bases and J dropped 8 bases, with 13 bases sitting between them. In DNA form, the CDR3 reads TGTGCCAGCAGTTTTACAGGACCGGGGGAAAAACTGTTTTTT. Its translation: CASSFTGPGEKLFF.

This clone was counted a few times. J is TRBJ2-7 and V is TRBV15; possibly TRBD1 for D (6 bases). Germline lookup yields CDR1 LNHNV and CDR2 YYDKDF (reference sequence). The CDR3 spans 15 residues. The V gene lost 0 bases and the J gene lost 2 bases, with 11 bases spanning the gap. The CDR3 sequence: CATSRDPQGAYEQYF. CDR3 nucleotide sequence: TGTGCCACCAGCAGAGATCCACAGGGCGCCTACGAGCAGTACTTC.

This clone was picked up a small number of times. The gene calls are TRBV6-1 and TRBJ1-5; D gene ambiguous. Germline V gene data show CDR1 as MNHNS and CDR2 as SASEGT. The CDR3 covers 14 residues. V lost 4 bases and J 9 bases, leaving 16 bases between the germline ends. CDR3 protein: CASSVLGRGGPQHF. The CDR3 DNA reads TGTGCCAGCAGTGTACTTGGGCGCGGAGGGCCCCAGCATTTT.

This chain uses TRBV28 with TRBJ2-2, with D perhaps matching TRBD1 (7 bases). The CDR3 covers 16 residues. V was pared by 1 base and J by 2 bases, with 11 bases between. The germline CDR1 and CDR2 sequences are MDHEN and SYDVKM. The CDR3 coding sequence is TGTGCCAGCAGTTTATTGCGGGACAGCAACACCGGGGAGCTGTTTTTT. It specifies CASSLLRDSNTGELFF.

A word on this clone: The same CDR3 arises from other DNA sequences in this sample as well. The chain combines TRBV9 with TRBJ1-1; no definite D call. The V gene lost 0 bases and the J gene lost 0 bases, with 9 bases spanning the gap. The CDR3 loop spans 15 amino acids. Per germline, CDR1 SGDLS and CDR2 YYNGEE. In DNA form, the CDR3 reads TGTGCCAGCAGCGTAGGAAGCGAGATGAACACTGAAGCTTTCTTT. The encoded protein is CASSVGSEMNTEAFF. The full variable domain, with the rest looked up from reference TRBV9 and TRBJ1-1, is DSGVTQTPKHLITATGQRVTLRCSPRSGDLSVYWYQQSLDQGLQFLIQYYNGEERAKGNILERFSAQQFPDLHSELNLSSLELGDSALYFCASSVGSEMNTEAFFGQGTRLTVV.